These T cell receptor beta chains were read from a single sample in a study of T cell responses to AZD1222 COVID-19 vaccine. Sequencing used immunoSEQ multiplex PCR; TCRdb keeps in-frame clones, though not all of them. The sample contains 95,000 to 150,000 clones, 85% to 90% of which appear only once. This material consisted of peripheral blood, taken on day 0 of AZD1222 vaccination. The origin of the receptors is an adult in good health. The CDR3 runs from the conserved cysteine through the conserved F or W. The order of the fields is V gene, D gene, clone size, J gene, CDR3 DNA, CDR3 protein. A D gene is named only where the DNA matches it firmly. Some rows have no size entry. The others give once, few or many, or a class for an expanded clone.

V: TRBV19
D: TRBD1
size: NA
J: TRBJ1-1
DNA: TGTGCCAGTAGTACCCAGTGGACAGGGGCGAACACTGAAGCTTTCTTT
CDR3: CASSTQWTGANTEAFF

V: TRBV9
D: NA
size: NA
J: TRBJ1-2
DNA: TGTGCCAGCAGTCCCAACAGGGTCTATTATGGCTACACCTTC
CDR3: CASSPNRVYYGYTF

V: TRBV18
D: NA
size: NA
J: TRBJ1-1
DNA: TGTGCCAGCTCAAAGGCAGGAAGGGGGAACACTGAAGCTTTCTTT
CDR3: CASSKAGRGNTEAFF

V: TRBV19
D: TRBD1
size: NA
J: TRBJ1-5
DNA: TGTGCCAGTAGTGGACAGGGCGGGCAGCCCCAGCATTTT
CDR3: CASSGQGGQPQHF

V: TRBV7-2
D: NA
size: once
J: TRBJ2-7
DNA: TGTGCCAGCAGCTTAGAAGTACGTTCATCCTACGAGCAGTACTTC
CDR3: CASSLEVRSSYEQYF

V: TRBV4-1
D: NA
size: NA
J: TRBJ1-5
DNA: TGCGCCAGCAGCCGCGCTTTTCAGGGTGGCCAGCCCCAGCATTTT
CDR3: CASSRAFQGGQPQHF

V: TRBV29-1
D: NA
size: once
J: TRBJ2-7
DNA: TGCAGCGTTGGACGGTCCTACGAGCAGTACTTC
CDR3: CSVGRSYEQYF

V: TRBV5-4
D: NA
size: NA
J: TRBJ2-2
DNA: TGTGCCAGCAGCTTGGATTGGACCGGGGAGCTGTTTTTT
CDR3: CASSLDWTGELFF

V: TRBV27
D: TRBD2
size: NA
J: TRBJ2-7
DNA: TGTGCCAGCAGGAAACTAGCGGAGCAATACTACGAGCAGTACTTC
CDR3: CASRKLAEQYYEQYF

V: TRBV5-1
D: NA
size: NA
J: TRBJ2-1
DNA: TGCGCCAGCACCGGCAGGTGGGGACACAATGAGCAGTTCTTC
CDR3: CASTGRWGHNEQFF

V: TRBV27
D: NA
size: NA
J: TRBJ2-7
DNA: TGTGCCAGCAGCCTATACGAGCAGTACTTC
CDR3: CASSLYEQYF

V: TRBV6-5
D: NA
size: NA
J: TRBJ2-7
DNA: TGTGCCAGCACCTGGACGGGGGGCACCTACGAGCAGTACTTC
CDR3: CASTWTGGTYEQYF